These 32 T cell receptor beta chains were all obtained from the same sample, sequenced in a study of memory B cells and T cells in multiple sclerosis. Generated by immunoSEQ multiplex PCR, the TCRdb table keeps only in-frame clones and is missing some. Counted here are 500 to 800 clones, 81% occurring once; the ten biggest clones make up roughly 13%. Sequenced sample: brain tissue. These receptors came from a human donor with multiple sclerosis.

The V gene is TRBV5-1, the J gene TRBJ2-2, with D possibly matching TRBD2 (5 bases). This CDR3 region has 14 residues. With 2 bases removed from V and 5 bases from J, the gap between germline ends came to 10 bases. Germline V gene data show CDR1 as SGHRS and CDR2 as YFSETQ. The DNA of the CDR3 is TGCGCCAGCAGCTTTCACCGGGGAACCGGGGAGCTGTTTTTT. Protein: CASSFHRGTGELFF. Using reference TRBV5-1 and TRBJ2-2 for the parts outside the CDR3, the full variable domain is KAGVTQTPRYLIKTRGQQVTLSCSPISGHRSVSWYQQTPGQGLQFLFEYFSETQRNKGNFPGRFSGRQFSNSRSEMNVSTLELGDSALYLCASSFHRGTGELFFGEGSRLTVL.

The chain has TRBV28 and TRBJ2-3; no clear D gene. Germline V gene data show CDR1 as MDHEN and CDR2 as SYDVKM. V shed 3 bases and J shed 0 bases, with 7 bases lying between them. The CDR3 has 14 residues. The CDR3 DNA reads TGTGCCAGCAGTTTCAGCACTAGCACAGATACGCAGTATTTT. Residues: CASSFSTSTDTQYF.

This chain links TRBV4-1 with TRBJ2-1, with D hard to call. Looked up from germline, CDR1 is MGHRA and CDR2 is YSYEKL. This CDR3 is built from 17 residues. V was pared by 0 bases and J by 0 bases, with 12 bases between. Here the CDR3 reads CASSQEVGRLSYNEQFF. The CDR3 DNA reads as TGCGCCAGCAGCCAAGAGGTTGGGCGTCTCTCCTACAATGAGCAGTTCTTC.

The chain has TRBV10-3 and TRBJ2-1, with 13 positions matching TRBD2. V shed 3 bases, J shed 8 bases, and the junction held 10 bases outside the gene matches. CDR1 is ENHRY and CDR2 is SYGVKD in the germline V gene. The CDR3 has 17 residues. The CDR3 loop reads CAISDGRLAGGVDEQFF. CDR3 nucleotides: TGTGCCATCAGTGATGGGCGACTAGCGGGAGGCGTCGATGAGCAGTTCTTC.

The rearrangement joins TRBV6-6 to TRBJ1-5, with D unresolved. CDR3 length: 13 amino acids. Deletions cut 4 bases from V and 2 bases from J, with 6 bases between. Germline V gene sequence: CDR1 MNHNY, CDR2 SVGAGI (reference sequence). The DNA for the CDR3 is TGTGCCAGCAGTTTTGCCGGCAATCAGCCCCAGCATTTT. Translating it yields CASSFAGNQPQHF.

The chain is built from TRBV9 and TRBJ1-1, with 9 bases aligning to TRBD1. The V gene end was trimmed by 3 bases and the J gene end by 5 bases; junction bases not matched to a gene: 8. CDR3 length: 15 amino acids. Germline CDR1 reads SGDLS; CDR2 reads YYNGEE. For the CDR3, the DNA is TGTGCCAGCAGCGCCCCGGACAGGGGTCGGACTGAAGCTTTCTTT. Protein sequence: CASSAPDRGRTEAFF.

By sample share, this clone is hyperexpanded. The chain combines TRBV18 with TRBJ2-7, with 10 bases matching TRBD1. Trimming took 6 bases from V and 3 from J; bases not matched to a gene: 14. This CDR3 is built from 17 residues. The germline V gene has CDR1 KGHSH and CDR2 LQKENI. The DNA for the CDR3 is TGTGCCAGCTCGTACAACAGGGGGGACAGGGGAGGCTACGAGCAGTACTTC. It is translated as CASSYNRGDRGGYEQYF.

This clone was seen once. The rearrangement uses TRBV6-1 and TRBJ1-6; D remains ambiguous. The CDR3 consists of 17 residues. Germline CDR1 MNHNS, CDR2 SASEGT. Trimming shortened V by 2 bases and J by 2 bases, and 13 bases separated the two germline ends. CDR3 residues: CASSEKVTPAYNSPLHF. The CDR3 region has the DNA TGTGCCAGCAGTGAAAAAGTCACCCCCGCCTATAATTCACCCCTCCACTTT.

This clone occurred a few times. This chain uses TRBV5-4 with TRBJ2-7; 10 bases line up with TRBD1. Germline V gene lookup returns CDR1 SGHNT and CDR2 YYREEE (reference sequence). Unmatched junction bases numbered 6, after V lost 4 bases and J lost 5 bases. The CDR3 runs to 14 residues. The CDR3 sequence is CASSLGQGLHEQYF. The CDR3 DNA sequence: TGTGCCAGCAGCCTGGGACAGGGGCTGCACGAGCAGTACTTC.

The chain uses TRBV19 and TRBJ2-7, with 11 positions matching TRBD1. Germline V gene data show CDR1 as LNHDA and CDR2 as SQIVND (reference sequence). The CDR3 is 15 amino acids. V lost 6 bases, J lost 2 bases, and 6 bases stayed unmatched. The CDR3 here is CASSWDRGAPYEQYF. The CDR3 coding sequence is TGTGCCAGTAGCTGGGACAGGGGGGCTCCCTACGAGCAGTACTTC.

The chain has TRBV7-6 and TRBJ2-7, with TRBD1 matching over 8 bases. The length of the CDR3 is 16 residues. Trimming cost V 5 bases and J 4 bases; bases outside gene matches: 13. Germline V gene lookup returns CDR1 SGHVS and CDR2 FNYEAQ. CDR3 loop: CASSHLRSGGDYEQYF. The CDR3 bases are TGTGCCAGCAGCCACCTACGGTCAGGGGGCGATTACGAGCAGTACTTC.

The CDR3 sequence is CASSSSGGAVDTQYF. DNA of the CDR3: TGTGCCAGCAGTTCAAGCGGGGGGGCGGTAGATACGCAGTATTTT. The rearrangement joins TRBV6-1 to TRBJ2-3; 10 nucleotides agree with TRBD2. Germline assignment: CDR1 MNHNS and CDR2 SASEGT. Trimming cost V 5 bases and J 5 bases; bases outside gene matches: 7. CDR3 length: 15 amino acids.

This clone was seen only a few times. The genes are TRBV6-5 and TRBJ1-2; the D gene is possibly TRBD1 (5 bases). V lost 6 bases and J 4 bases, leaving 15 bases between the germline ends. CDR1 MNHEY and CDR2 SVGAGI come from the germline V gene. This CDR3 is 14 amino acids long. The CDR3 is CASSPPGAGYGYTF. In DNA, the CDR3 is TGTGCCAGCAGCCCCCCCGGGGCGGGCTATGGCTACACCTTC.

The chain recombines TRBV5-1 with TRBJ2-7, with 15 positions matching TRBD2. V lost 4 bases and J lost 1; bases outside the gene matches: 9. Looked up from germline, CDR1 is SGHRS and CDR2 is YFSETQ. There are 18 residues in the CDR3. The CDR3, as DNA: TGCGCCAGCAGCACGGGACTAGCGGGAGGTCCAGAATCCTACGAGCAGTACTTC. This encodes CASSTGLAGGPESYEQYF.

CDR3 region: CSVAWRSGTDTQYF. CDR3 sequence (DNA): TGCAGCGTTGCATGGCGTAGCGGCACAGATACGCAGTATTTT. The chain is built from TRBV29-1 and TRBJ2-3, with D perhaps TRBD2 (5 bases). CDR1 is SQVTM, CDR2 ANQGSEA, per germline. This CDR3 is built from 14 residues. V was pared by 4 bases and J by 1 base, with 12 bases between.

The CDR3 loop is CASSLGTGGRSEAFF. The CDR3 DNA follows: TGTGCCAGCTCACTAGGGACAGGGGGGAGATCTGAAGCTTTCTTT. V is TRBV18 and J is TRBJ1-1, with 11 bases identical to TRBD1. This CDR3 contains 15 residues. With V trimmed by 4 bases and J by 6 bases, 7 bases remained unmatched. Germline CDR1 KGHSH, CDR2 LQKENI.

There are a few counts of this clone. The CDR3 sequence is CASSQGVVGTDTQYF. CDR3 DNA sequence: TGCGCCAGCAGCCAAGGAGTAGTGGGCACAGATACGCAGTATTTT. V gene TRBV4-1 combines with J gene TRBJ2-3; no definite D call. V was clipped by 1 base and J by 1 base, with 9 bases between them. Germline CDR1 MGHRA, CDR2 YSYEKL. This CDR3 contains 15 residues.

J is TRBJ1-6 and V is TRBV28; D unclear. Trimming took off 7 bases at V and 7 bases at J, with 14 bases between the two ends. Germline lookup yields CDR1 MDHEN and CDR2 SYDVKM. There are 14 residues in the CDR3. The CDR3 nucleotides read TGTGCCAGCACCTTGAGTTTGAGGAATTCACCCCTCCACTTT. Translating it yields CASTLSLRNSPLHF.

The J gene is TRBJ2-7, the V gene TRBV29-1, with D perhaps matching TRBD1 or TRBD2 (5 bases each). Trimming removed 0 bases from V and 4 bases from J, with 10 bases in between. Germline V gene data show CDR1 as SQVTM and CDR2 as ANQGSEA. The CDR3 consists of 13 residues. Here the CDR3 DNA reads TGCAGCGTTGAAGATGTGGGGGATTACGAGCAGTACTTC. This translates into CSVEDVGDYEQYF.

The chain has TRBV6-5 and TRBJ2-3; possible D gene TRBD2, 6 bases. The V and J ends lost 5 bases and 1 base respectively, with 13 bases between them. CDR3 length equals 15 residues. Germline loops: CDR1 MNHEY, CDR2 SVGAGI. CDR3 sequence (DNA): TGTGCCAGCAGTGGCCTGGGCGGGGGCACAGATACGCAGTATTTT. This sequence encodes CASSGLGGGTDTQYF.

J is TRBJ2-6 and V is TRBV10-2, with 10 bases matching TRBD2. Looked up from germline, CDR1 is WSHSY and CDR2 is SAAADI. V lost 2 bases to trimming and J lost 2 bases; unmatched junction nucleotides: 3. This CDR3 spans 17 amino acids. The CDR3 reads CASSETSGNAGANVLTF. The CDR3 DNA sequence: TGCGCCAGCAGTGAGACTAGCGGGAATGCTGGGGCCAACGTCCTGACTTTC.

The V gene is TRBV19, the J gene TRBJ2-1; possibly TRBD2 for D (6 bases). The CDR3 runs 14 residues. Between the trimmed V and J ends, which lost 3 bases and 7 bases, there was a span of 13 bases. In germline, CDR1 is LNHDA, CDR2 SQIVND (reference sequence). CDR3 residues: CASSISGSGNEQFF. CDR3 DNA sequence: TGTGCCAGTAGTATCTCCGGGAGTGGAAATGAGCAGTTCTTC.

This sequence joins TRBV14 and TRBJ2-2; D tentatively fits TRBD1 or TRBD2 (5 bases each). V dropped 1 base and J dropped 6 bases, with 12 bases sitting between them. CDR1 is SGHDN, CDR2 FVKESK, per germline. CDR3 length: 15 residues. The CDR3 spells CASSQGGNKAGELFF. CDR3 nucleotides: TGTGCCAGCAGCCAAGGGGGGAATAAGGCCGGGGAGCTGTTTTTT.

This chain connects TRBV29-1 to TRBJ1-1; D remains ambiguous. Per the germline V gene, CDR1 is SQVTM and CDR2 is ANQGSEA. V lost 4 bases, J lost 5 bases, and 11 bases lay in between. The CDR3 is 12 residues long. CDR3 region: CSVGSVGTEAFF. CDR3 nucleotide sequence: TGCAGCGTTGGTTCGGTCGGTACTGAAGCTTTCTTT.

The chain combines TRBV6-8 with TRBJ2-7; 7 bases fit TRBD1. Germline V gene data show CDR1 as MNHGY and CDR2 as SAAAGT. V lost 7 bases and J lost 0; bases outside the gene matches: 9. This CDR3 is 15 amino acids long. Here the CDR3 reads CASNPGTAYSYEQYF. CDR3 sequence (DNA): TGTGCCAGCAACCCCGGGACAGCTTACTCCTACGAGCAGTACTTC.

This chain joins TRBV7-8 and TRBJ2-7; D not certain. Trimming stripped 4 bases from V and 3 bases from J, with 7 bases between. CDR3 length equals 12 residues. The germline V gene encodes CDR1 SGHVS and CDR2 FQNEAQ. For the CDR3, the DNA is TGTGCCAGCAGCTCAAGTAACTACGAGCAGTACTTC. This codes for CASSSSNYEQYF.

This clone was detected only a few times. J is TRBJ2-7 and V is TRBV27, with 10 positions matching TRBD2. This CDR3 contains 15 residues. The ends lost 2 bases at V and 4 bases at J; junction bases unmatched: 5. In germline, CDR1 is MNHEY, CDR2 SMNVEV (reference sequence). CDR3 bases: TGTGCCAGCAGTTTAGGGCCAGCGGGAGGGTACGAGCAGTACTTC. As protein: CASSLGPAGGYEQYF.

J is TRBJ2-7 and V is TRBV7-9; D is uncertain. The CDR3 extends over 12 amino acids. Germline assignment: CDR1 SEHNR and CDR2 FQNEAQ (reference sequence). Trimming took off 4 bases at V and 7 bases at J, with 11 bases between the two ends. The CDR3 reads CASSSGNGEQYF. CDR3 coding DNA: TGTGCCAGCAGCTCCGGAAACGGGGAGCAGTACTTC.

This clone was recorded once. The chain recombines TRBV28 with TRBJ2-3; unclear D gene. V was pared by 8 bases and J by 4 bases, with 16 bases between. The CDR3 spans 14 residues. Germline V lookup: CDR1 MDHEN, CDR2 SYDVKM. The DNA of the CDR3 is TGTGCCAGCGGCCCTGGTCCAGAGGCAGATACGCAGTATTTT. Protein sequence: CASGPGPEADTQYF.

This clone was counted only a few times. The chain recombines TRBV6-1 with TRBJ1-2, with D unresolved. Trimming pared 4 bases from V and 8 bases from J, leaving 20 bases between. Per the germline V gene, CDR1 is MNHNS and CDR2 is SASEGT. This CDR3 is built from 15 residues. The CDR3 spells CASSVTLEVSGGYTF. The CDR3 bases are TGTGCCAGCAGTGTAACTTTGGAAGTTAGTGGCGGCTACACCTTC.

This chain joins TRBV5-1 and TRBJ2-3; D remains ambiguous. Deletions cut 2 bases from V and 0 bases from J, with 4 bases between. Germline V gives CDR1 SGHRS, CDR2 YFSETQ. The CDR3 has 13 amino acids. The CDR3, as DNA: TGCGCCAGCAGCTTAGGTAGCACAGATACGCAGTATTTT. As protein: CASSLGSTDTQYF.

J is TRBJ2-3 and V is TRBV29-1; no clear D gene. From germline, CDR1 is SQVTM and CDR2 ANQGSEA. Between the trimmed V and J ends, which lost 2 bases and 0 bases, there was a span of 6 bases. This CDR3 region has 13 residues. The CDR3 sequence is CSVEFSSTDTQYF. DNA of the CDR3: TGCAGCGTTGAATTTAGTAGCACAGATACGCAGTATTTT.